Following are 31 T cell receptor beta chains from one sample sequenced in a study of T-cell memory formation after mild COVID-19 (dated by TCRdb to about 2021). Libraries were prepared through 5' RACE. Sequencing was performed on an Illumina NovaSeq 6000. Using fastp at Q25 and MiXCR, TCRdb reprocessed the public reads and kept productive beta chains. Every entry covers one CDR3 protein and lists the most common genes and DNA from its rows. The sample table shows about 450,000 distinct CDR3 sequences, and about 22% are seen once. Clones ranked in the top ten supply approximately 14% of the sample. Sequencing input: PBMCs or a T cell subset sorted from them (not recorded which). The source of these receptors is an adult woman who had mild COVID-19 (a few samples of this study predate the infection). The sample titles of this study are shuffled in the database, so cell type and time point are left out; the donor was told from shared clones.

This clonotype showed up just a few times. The chain joins TRBV12-3 or TRBV12-4 to TRBJ1-1, with D perhaps matching TRBD1 (6 bases). This CDR3 has 15 residues. Trimming stripped 4 bases from V and 4 bases from J, with 16 bases between. CDR3 region: CASSSYRDQGTEAFF. As DNA, the CDR3 is TGTGCCAGCAGTTCGTACAGGGATCAGGGCACTGAAGCTTTCTTT.

This clonotype was seen more than once but under ten times. This chain links TRBV30 with TRBJ1-5; maybe TRBD1 (5 bases). V lost 0 bases and J lost 2, with 29 bases in between. The CDR3 has 21 amino acids. Germline CDR1 and CDR2: GTSNPN and SVGIG (reference sequence). CDR3: CAWSVRLWDHSGGVGNQPQHF. CDR3 nucleotide sequence: TGTGCCTGGAGTGTACGTCTATGGGATCACTCTGGGGGGGTGGGCAATCAGCCCCAGCATTTT.

V usage is TRBV5-6 and J usage is TRBJ2-5; a weak D match, TRBD2 (5 bases). Germline loops: CDR1 SGHDT, CDR2 YYEEEE. The CDR3 is 15 amino acids. The ends were cut back, 2 bases at V and 0 bases at J, with 11 bases in the middle. The chain's CDR3 is CASSLKDYDQETQYF. The DNA of the CDR3 is TGTGCCAGCAGCTTAAAAGACTACGACCAAGAGACCCAGTACTTC.

V is TRBV29-1 and J is TRBJ1-1; D perhaps matches TRBD1 (5 bases). CDR1 SQVTM and CDR2 ANQGSEA come from the germline V gene. The CDR3 consists of 13 residues. Trimming shortened V by 1 base and J by 8 bases, and 14 bases separated the two germline ends. CDR3 sequence: CSVEAPRDYEAFF. CDR3 DNA sequence: TGCAGCGTTGAAGCCCCGAGGGACTACGAAGCTTTCTTT.

This clonotype has a handful of counts. The chain uses TRBV12-3 or TRBV12-4 and TRBJ2-7, with D possibly called TRBD1 or TRBD2 (5 bases each). Trimming stripped 5 bases from V and 3 bases from J, with 17 bases between. This CDR3 has 15 amino acids. CDR3 sequence (DNA): TGTGCCAGCAGTCGGGCCCGGGGCCTCAACTACGAGCAGTACTTC. It is translated as CASSRARGLNYEQYF.

This clonotype was found a few times. The rearrangement links TRBV6-2 or TRBV6-3 to TRBJ2-7; D is undetermined. The CDR3 spans 10 residues. The germline V gene encodes CDR1 MNHEY and CDR2 SVGEGT. V gave up 6 bases and J gave up 6 bases, with 6 bases separating them. CDR3 nucleotides: TGTGCCAGCAGATTTACCGAGCAGTACTTC. Its translation: CASRFTEQYF.

This clonotype was counted a few times. The genes are TRBV6-5 and TRBJ1-6, with D unresolved. CDR1 MNHEY and CDR2 SVGAGI come from the germline V gene. This CDR3 spans 14 amino acids. The V gene lost 2 bases and the J gene lost 7 bases, with 9 bases spanning the gap. The CDR3 DNA reads TGTGCCAGCAGTTACGGCAGGCACAATTCACCCCTCCACTTT. Its translation is CASSYGRHNSPLHF.

This rearrangement joins TRBV27 to TRBJ2-7; no clear D gene. Germline V CDR1 and CDR2: MNHEY, SMNVEV (reference sequence). The germline V and J ends were trimmed by 8 bases and 5 bases, with 16 bases remaining between them. The CDR3 sequence is 13 residues long. The CDR3 DNA sequence: TGTGCCAGCGGCACTTATAGTAGGGACGAGCAGTACTTC. It is translated as CASGTYSRDEQYF.

This clonotype was counted between two and nine times. This chain uses TRBV6-5 with TRBJ1-2; D is undetermined. The CDR3 runs to 16 residues. Germline V lookup: CDR1 MNHEY, CDR2 SVGAGI. V was trimmed by 6 bases and J by 5 bases, leaving 22 bases between them. CDR3: CASSNNYAFLEYGYTF. The CDR3 region has the DNA TGTGCCAGCAGCAACAACTACGCCTTCCTTGAATATGGCTACACCTTC.

This clonotype turned up a few times. The genes are TRBV4-1 and TRBJ2-7, with TRBD1 matching over 8 bases. This CDR3 is 14 amino acids long. CDR1 is MGHRA, CDR2 YSYEKL, per germline. V was pared by 3 bases and J by 5 bases, with 6 bases of the junction left unmatched. CDR3 protein: CASSHWTGRNEQYF. The CDR3 DNA reads as TGCGCCAGCAGCCACTGGACAGGGAGAAACGAGCAGTACTTC.

The chain combines TRBV2 with TRBJ2-2; D not resolved. This CDR3 has 14 amino acids. Germline-derived CDR1 and CDR2 are SNHLY and FYNNEI. The V and J ends lost 3 bases and 0 bases respectively, with 5 bases between them. This CDR3 is CASSDAANTGELFF. The CDR3 coding sequence is TGTGCCAGCAGTGATGCCGCGAACACCGGGGAGCTGTTTTTT. The whole variable domain, remainder taken from reference TRBV2 and TRBJ2-2, is EPEVTQTPSHQVTQMGQEVILRCVPISNHLYFYWYRQILGQKVEFLVSFYNNEISEKSEIFDDQFSVERPDGSNFTLKIRSTKLEDSAMYFCASSDAANTGELFFGEGSRLTVL.

V and J are TRBV3-1 and TRBJ2-7, with 7 bases aligning to TRBD1. Unmatched junction bases numbered 5, after V lost 0 bases and J lost 3 bases. Germline assignment: CDR1 LGHDT and CDR2 YNNKEL (reference sequence). The CDR3 is made up of 15 amino acids. The CDR3 sequence: CASSQEGTAIYEQYF. CDR3 coding DNA: TGTGCCAGCAGCCAAGAGGGGACAGCGATCTACGAGCAGTACTTC.

This clonotype was detected a few times. The rearrangement joins TRBV29-1 to TRBJ2-3; 7 bases match TRBD1. This CDR3 is built from 15 residues. J lost 2 bases, V lost 6 bases, and 11 bases had no gene match. Looked up from germline, CDR1 is SQVTM and CDR2 is ANQGSEA. The CDR3 reads CSVRQGPITTDTQYF. CDR3 coding DNA: TGCAGCGTCCGACAGGGCCCCATTACCACAGATACGCAGTATTTT.

There are a few counts of this clonotype. The chain recombines TRBV7-2 with TRBJ1-2; D is possibly TRBD1 (5 bases). The germline V gene has CDR1 SGHTA and CDR2 FQGNSA. The CDR3 is made up of 17 amino acids. V lost 8 bases and J 3 bases, leaving 25 bases between the germline ends. In nucleotides, the CDR3 is TGTGCCAGCCGGAGTCACTCAACAGGCCTATTGCACTATGGCTACACCTTC. This sequence encodes CASRSHSTGLLHYGYTF.

The chain is built from TRBV7-8 and TRBJ2-2; weak D call: TRBD1 (6 bases). Per germline, CDR1 SGHVS and CDR2 FQNEAQ. The CDR3 is 15 amino acids. The ends were cut back, 1 base at V and 3 bases at J, with 9 bases in the middle. CDR3 in DNA: TGTGCCAGCAGCTTAGAAACAGGGCACACCGGGGAGCTGTTTTTT. This translates into CASSLETGHTGELFF.

The rearrangement uses TRBV5-5 and TRBJ2-1; 8 bases align to TRBD2. The V segment lost 2 bases and the J segment 7 bases; nucleotides outside the gene matches: 5. CDR1 is SGHKS and CDR2 is YYEKEE in the germline V gene (reference sequence). This CDR3 has 14 amino acids. The CDR3 protein is CASSFLAGRNEQFF. The DNA for the CDR3 is TGTGCCAGCAGCTTCTTAGCGGGAAGGAATGAGCAGTTCTTC.

V is TRBV5-1 and J is TRBJ2-7; the D gene is possibly TRBD1 (5 bases). The CDR3 length is 15 residues. Between the trimmed V and J ends, which lost 5 bases and 2 bases, there was a span of 17 bases. CDR1 is SGHRS and CDR2 is YFSETQ in the germline V gene. The CDR3 coding sequence is TGCGCCAGCAGTCGATCAAAAGACAGAACCTACGAGCAGTACTTC. This codes for CASSRSKDRTYEQYF.

The chain carries TRBV20-1 and TRBJ1-5; TRBD1 might be the D (5 bases). CDR1 and CDR2 from the germline V gene are DFQATT and SNEGSKA (reference sequence). CDR3 length: 14 amino acids. V shed 0 bases and J shed 0 bases, with 6 bases lying between them. The CDR3 DNA follows: TGCAGTGCTAGAGAAGGGGTTAGCAATCAGCCCCAGCATTTT. Protein: CSAREGVSNQPQHF.

In its sample, this clonotype was seen many times. This may arise from a read error, as a much more abundant clone is one base away. The chain is built from TRBV6-2 or TRBV6-3 and TRBJ2-7; D is uncertain. The CDR3 runs 11 residues. Trimming removed 5 bases at V and 2 bases at J, with 4 bases between. Germline lookup yields CDR1 MNHEY and CDR2 SVGEGT. CDR3 loop: CASSRAYEQYF. As DNA, the CDR3 is TGTGCCAGCAGTCGGGCCTACGAGCAGTACTTC.

This clonotype was seen many times. The chain combines TRBV12-3 or TRBV12-4 with TRBJ2-1; 7 positions match TRBD2. The CDR3 sequence is 12 residues long. V was clipped by 5 bases and J by 9 bases; unmatched bases: 4. The CDR3 loop is CASSLPGGEQFF. The CDR3 DNA reads TGTGCCAGCAGTCTTCCGGGGGGTGAGCAGTTCTTC.

The rearrangement joins TRBV27 to TRBJ2-2; TRBD1 agrees at 8 bases. Germline V gene sequence: CDR1 MNHEY, CDR2 SMNVEV (reference sequence). V was pared by 5 bases and J by 3 bases, with 5 bases of the junction left unmatched. This CDR3 contains 15 residues. For the CDR3, the DNA is TGTGCCAGCAGTGTCCTGACAGGGGACACCGGGGAGCTGTTTTTT. It is translated as CASSVLTGDTGELFF.

The sample holds a few counts of this clonotype. The V gene is TRBV7-2, the J gene TRBJ2-7; a weak D match, TRBD2 (6 bases). The germline gives CDR1 SGHTA, CDR2 FQGNSA. The V end was cut by 4 bases, the J end by 2 bases, with 12 bases between. The CDR3 sequence is 14 residues long. For the CDR3, the DNA is TGTGCCAGCAGCTCCCAGGGCGGGGCCTACGAGCAGTACTTC. Translation: CASSSQGGAYEQYF.

This clonotype showed up just a few times. The chain has TRBV3-1 and TRBJ2-1; TRBD2 aligns across 13 bases. The junction had 3 bases not matched to a gene; V was cut back by 1 base and J by 6 bases. The CDR3 has 16 residues. Germline values: CDR1 LGHDT, CDR2 YNNKEL (reference sequence). The CDR3: CASSQALAGGSNEQFF. CDR3 bases: TGTGCCAGCAGCCAAGCACTAGCGGGGGGGTCCAATGAGCAGTTCTTC.

The CDR3 nucleotides read TGTGCCAGCAACATGGCATCGGTGGGAACTGAAGCTTTCTTT. Amino acid sequence: CASNMASVGTEAFF. V is TRBV7-8 and J is TRBJ1-1, with D uncertain. The CDR3 is made up of 14 amino acids. V lost 7 bases to trimming and J lost 5 bases, with 17 bases between them. Germline V gives CDR1 SGHVS, CDR2 FQNEAQ.

The table lists this clonotype with many counts. J is TRBJ2-2 and V is TRBV24-1, with D perhaps being TRBD1 or TRBD2 (5 bases each). V gave up 5 bases and J gave up 3 bases, with 9 bases separating them. The CDR3 is made up of 14 amino acids. The germline V gene encodes CDR1 KGHDR and CDR2 SFDVKD. CDR3 region: CATSGQRDTGELFF. CDR3 DNA: TGTGCCACCAGTGGACAGAGGGACACCGGGGAGCTGTTTTTT.

This clonotype was detected many times. The chain employs TRBV30 and TRBJ2-5, with TRBD2 matching over 7 bases. The CDR3 totals 18 residues. The V gene's germline CDR1 is GTSNPN and CDR2 SVGIG (reference sequence). V lost 2 bases to trimming and J lost 4 bases; unmatched junction nucleotides: 19. CDR3: CAWSFGSGGSFKGETQYF. The CDR3 bases are TGTGCCTGGAGTTTTGGCTCGGGCGGGAGTTTTAAGGGAGAGACCCAGTACTTC.

This clonotype was counted a few times. The V and J genes are TRBV20-1 and TRBJ2-7, with 9 bases aligning to TRBD2. CDR3 length: 16 amino acids. Germline CDR1 is DFQATT and CDR2 is SNEGSKA (reference sequence). The trim removed 2 bases at V and 1 base at J, leaving 9 bases unmatched. CDR3 in DNA: TGCAGTGCTAGATCCCAGGCTAGCGGGGAGTCCTACGAGCAGTACTTC. It specifies CSARSQASGESYEQYF.

This chain links TRBV29-1 with TRBJ2-1, with TRBD2 matching over 7 bases. Unmatched junction bases numbered 11, after V lost 4 bases and J lost 8 bases. In germline, CDR1 is SQVTM, CDR2 ANQGSEA. The CDR3 totals 14 residues. CDR3 nucleotides: TGCAGCGTTGTCTATGCGGGAGAAAGGGATGAGCAGTTCTTC. Translation: CSVVYAGERDEQFF.

The chain is built from TRBV20-1 and TRBJ2-7; TRBD2 agrees at 10 bases. Per the germline V gene, CDR1 is DFQATT and CDR2 is SNEGSKA (reference sequence). The trim removed 6 bases at V and 2 bases at J, leaving 10 bases unmatched. The CDR3 extends over 15 amino acids. In DNA form, the CDR3 reads TGCAGTGCCCCTGGGACTAGCGTTACCCCCTACGAGCAGTACTTC. Protein: CSAPGTSVTPYEQYF.

This clonotype was picked up a small number of times. The CDR3 nucleotides are TGCGCCAGCAGCTTGGGGGTAGTAGAAGATACGCAGTATTTT. Translation gives CASSLGVVEDTQYF. The chain carries TRBV5-1 and TRBJ2-3; D not resolved. The CDR3 is 14 amino acids. Per germline, CDR1 SGHRS and CDR2 YFSETQ. V was cut by 0 bases and J by 5 bases, with 10 bases left in between.

The rearrangement links TRBV30 to TRBJ2-5; no definite D call. V lost 1 base and J lost 2, with 11 bases in between. Germline V lookup: CDR1 GTSNPN, CDR2 SVGIG (reference sequence). The length of the CDR3 is 14 residues. The CDR3 DNA follows: TGTGCCTGGAGTGGTTTACCGACTCAAGAGACCCAGTACTTC. Translation gives CAWSGLPTQETQYF.